This T cell receptor (beta chain) was profiled in a study of blood T cell repertoires in COVID-19. Method: immunoSEQ multiplex PCR; TCRdb's copy keeps in-frame clones and lacks some. This sample has under 300,000 clones; approximately 86% occur once, and the top ten carry nearly 5%. V was trimmed by 1 base and J by 4 bases, leaving 13 bases between them. In germline, CDR1 is PRHDT, CDR2 FYEKMQ (reference sequence). The CDR3 extends over 15 amino acids. The chain has TRBV13 and TRBJ1-1; no clear D gene. What was sequenced was peripheral blood. This receptor was obtained from a woman older than 75 with active or convalescent COVID-19. The CDR3 region is CASSLVGARGTEAFF. The CDR3, as DNA: TGTGCCAGCAGCTTAGTAGGAGCAAGAGGCACTGAAGCTTTCTTT.